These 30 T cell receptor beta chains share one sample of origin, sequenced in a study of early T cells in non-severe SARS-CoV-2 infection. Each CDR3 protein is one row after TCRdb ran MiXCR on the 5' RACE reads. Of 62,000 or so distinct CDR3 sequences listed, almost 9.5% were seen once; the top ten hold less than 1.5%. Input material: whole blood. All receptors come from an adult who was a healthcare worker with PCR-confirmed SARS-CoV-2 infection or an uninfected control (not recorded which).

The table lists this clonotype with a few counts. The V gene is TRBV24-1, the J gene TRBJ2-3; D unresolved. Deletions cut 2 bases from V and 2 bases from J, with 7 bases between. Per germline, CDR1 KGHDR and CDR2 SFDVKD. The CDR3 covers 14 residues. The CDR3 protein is CATSDYLVTDTQYF. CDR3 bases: TGTGCCACCAGTGATTATCTCGTCACAGATACGCAGTATTTT.

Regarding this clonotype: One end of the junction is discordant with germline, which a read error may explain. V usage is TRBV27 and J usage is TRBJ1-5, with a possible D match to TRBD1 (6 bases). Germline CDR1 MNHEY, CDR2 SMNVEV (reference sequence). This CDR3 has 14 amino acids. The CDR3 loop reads CASSYQGSNQPQHF. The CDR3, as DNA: TGTGCCAGTAGTTACCAGGGGTCAAATCAGCCCCAGCATTTT.

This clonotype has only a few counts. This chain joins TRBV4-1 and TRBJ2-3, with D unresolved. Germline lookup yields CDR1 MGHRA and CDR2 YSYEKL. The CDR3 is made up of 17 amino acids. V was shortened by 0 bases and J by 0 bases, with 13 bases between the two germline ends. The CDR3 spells CASSQDPPGSSTDTQYF. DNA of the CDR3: TGCGCCAGCAGCCAAGACCCTCCGGGTTCGAGCACAGATACGCAGTATTTT.

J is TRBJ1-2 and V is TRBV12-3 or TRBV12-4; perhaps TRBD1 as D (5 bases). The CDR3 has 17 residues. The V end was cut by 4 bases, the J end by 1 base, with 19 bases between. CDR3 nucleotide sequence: TGTGCCAGCAGTTACCGCCCTTTCTCGACAGTTAACTATGGCTACACCTTC. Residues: CASSYRPFSTVNYGYTF.

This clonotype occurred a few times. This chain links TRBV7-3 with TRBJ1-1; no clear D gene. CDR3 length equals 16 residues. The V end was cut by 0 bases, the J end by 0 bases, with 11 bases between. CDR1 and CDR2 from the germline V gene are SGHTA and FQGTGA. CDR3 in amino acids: CASSLTSQALNTEAFF. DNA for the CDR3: TGTGCCAGCAGCTTAACCAGCCAGGCCCTGAACACTGAAGCTTTCTTT. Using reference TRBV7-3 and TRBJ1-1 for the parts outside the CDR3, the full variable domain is GAGVSQTPSNKVTEKGKYVELRCDPISGHTALYWYRQSLGQGPEFLIYFQGTGAADDSGLPNDRFFAVRPEGSVSTLKIQRTERGDSAVYLCASSLTSQALNTEAFFGQGTRLTVV.

The chain's CDR3 is CASTLQGGQGFSGYTF. The DNA for the CDR3 is TGTGCCAGCACCCTTCAAGGAGGACAGGGATTTTCAGGCTACACCTTC. The chain combines TRBV2 with TRBJ1-2; TRBD1 matches at 8 bases. With 7 bases clipped from V and 8 bases from J, the junction kept 18 bases outside the gene matches. The CDR3 has 16 amino acids. Germline CDR1 SNHLY, CDR2 FYNNEI.

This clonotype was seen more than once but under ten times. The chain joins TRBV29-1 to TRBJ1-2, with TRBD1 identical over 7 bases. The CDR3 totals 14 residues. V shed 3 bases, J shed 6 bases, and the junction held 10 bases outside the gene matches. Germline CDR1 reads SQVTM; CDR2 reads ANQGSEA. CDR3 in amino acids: CSVDPLGQGDGYTF. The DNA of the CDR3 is TGCAGCGTTGACCCCCTAGGGCAGGGGGATGGCTACACCTTC.

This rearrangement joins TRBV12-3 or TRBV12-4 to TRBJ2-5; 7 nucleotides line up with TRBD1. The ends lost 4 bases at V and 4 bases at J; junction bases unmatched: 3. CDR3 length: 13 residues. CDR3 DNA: TGTGCCAGCAGTTCCCGGACAGGAGAGACCCAGTACTTC. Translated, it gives CASSSRTGETQYF.

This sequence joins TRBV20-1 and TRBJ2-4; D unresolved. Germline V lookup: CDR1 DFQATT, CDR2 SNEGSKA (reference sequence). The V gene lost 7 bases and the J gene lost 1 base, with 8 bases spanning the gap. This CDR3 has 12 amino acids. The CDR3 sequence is CSGSYAKNIQYF. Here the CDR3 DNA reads TGCAGTGGATCCTACGCCAAAAACATTCAGTACTTC.

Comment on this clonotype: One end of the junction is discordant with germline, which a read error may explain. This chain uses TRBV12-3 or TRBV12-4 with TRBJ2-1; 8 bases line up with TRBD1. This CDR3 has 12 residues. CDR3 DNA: TGTGCCAGCAGTGCCGACAGGGGACGCCAATTTTTC. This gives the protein CASSADRGRQFF.

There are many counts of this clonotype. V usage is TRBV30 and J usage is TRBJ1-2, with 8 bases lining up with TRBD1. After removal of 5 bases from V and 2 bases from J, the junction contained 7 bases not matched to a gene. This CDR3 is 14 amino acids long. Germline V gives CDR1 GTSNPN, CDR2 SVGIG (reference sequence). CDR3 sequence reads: CAWARTGINYGYTF. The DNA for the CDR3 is TGTGCCTGGGCACGGACAGGGATAAACTATGGCTACACCTTC.

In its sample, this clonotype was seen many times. The DNA of the CDR3 is TGTGCCAGCAGCCAAGGTCTGGCCGAGCAGTACGTC. Protein product: CASSQGLAEQYV. V gene TRBV14 combines with J gene TRBJ2-7; D remains unclear. Trimming left V 1 base short and J 6 bases short, with 7 bases between. This CDR3 region has 12 residues. Germline CDR1 SGHDN, CDR2 FVKESK.

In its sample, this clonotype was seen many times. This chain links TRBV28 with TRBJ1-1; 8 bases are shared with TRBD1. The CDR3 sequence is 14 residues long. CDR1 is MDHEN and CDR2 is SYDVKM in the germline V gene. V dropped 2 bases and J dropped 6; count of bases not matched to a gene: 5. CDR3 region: CASSLARGQAEAFF. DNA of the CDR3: TGTGCCAGCAGTTTAGCCAGGGGGCAAGCTGAAGCTTTCTTT.

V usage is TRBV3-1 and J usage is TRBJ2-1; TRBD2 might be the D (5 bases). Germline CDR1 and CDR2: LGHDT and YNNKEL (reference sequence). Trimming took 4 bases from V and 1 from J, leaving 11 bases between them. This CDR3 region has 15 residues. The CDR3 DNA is TGTGCCAGCAGCCCTAGTGAGCGGTCCTACAATGAGCAGTTCTTC. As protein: CASSPSERSYNEQFF.

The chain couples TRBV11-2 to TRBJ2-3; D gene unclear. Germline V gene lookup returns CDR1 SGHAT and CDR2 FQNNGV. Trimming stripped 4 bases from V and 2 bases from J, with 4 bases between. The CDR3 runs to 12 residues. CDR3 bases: TGTGCCAGCAGCTACATCACAGATACGCAGTATTTT. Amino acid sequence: CASSYITDTQYF.

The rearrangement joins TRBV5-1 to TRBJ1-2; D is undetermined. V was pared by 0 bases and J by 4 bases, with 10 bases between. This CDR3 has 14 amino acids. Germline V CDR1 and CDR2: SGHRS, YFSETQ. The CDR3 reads CASSLAQGSYGYTF. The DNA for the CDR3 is TGCGCCAGCAGCTTGGCGCAAGGATCCTATGGCTACACCTTC.

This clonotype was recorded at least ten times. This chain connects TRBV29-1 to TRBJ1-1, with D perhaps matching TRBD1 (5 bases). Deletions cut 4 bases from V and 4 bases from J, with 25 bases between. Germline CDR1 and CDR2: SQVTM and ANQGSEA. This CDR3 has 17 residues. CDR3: CSVVMPEGRQKITEAFF. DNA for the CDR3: TGCAGCGTTGTTATGCCGGAAGGTCGACAGAAAATCACTGAAGCTTTCTTT.

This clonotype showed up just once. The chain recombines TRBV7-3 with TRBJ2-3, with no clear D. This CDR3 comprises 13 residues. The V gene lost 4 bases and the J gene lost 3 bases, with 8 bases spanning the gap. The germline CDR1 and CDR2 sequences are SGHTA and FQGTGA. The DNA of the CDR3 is TGTGCCAGCAGCTCGATGGATACAGATACGCAGTATTTT. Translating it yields CASSSMDTDTQYF.

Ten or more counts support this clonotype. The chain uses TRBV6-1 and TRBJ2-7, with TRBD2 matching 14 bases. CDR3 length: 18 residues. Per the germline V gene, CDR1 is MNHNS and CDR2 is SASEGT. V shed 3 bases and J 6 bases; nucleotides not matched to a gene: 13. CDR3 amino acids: CASSDPRTTSGGAGEQYV. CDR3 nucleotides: TGTGCCAGCAGTGATCCCCGGACGACTAGCGGGGGGGCCGGCGAGCAGTACGTC.

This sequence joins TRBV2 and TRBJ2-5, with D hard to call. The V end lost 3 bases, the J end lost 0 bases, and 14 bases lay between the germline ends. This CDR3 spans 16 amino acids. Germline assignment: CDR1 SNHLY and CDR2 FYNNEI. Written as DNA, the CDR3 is TGTGCCAGCAGTGACGGTAGGACCCAGAACCAAGAGACCCAGTACTTC. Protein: CASSDGRTQNQETQYF.

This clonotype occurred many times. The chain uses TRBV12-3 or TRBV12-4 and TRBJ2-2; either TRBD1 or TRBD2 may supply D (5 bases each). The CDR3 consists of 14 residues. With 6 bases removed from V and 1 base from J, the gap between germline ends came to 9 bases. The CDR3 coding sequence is TGTGCCAGCAGATGGGACCAGAACACCGGGGAGCTGTTTTTT. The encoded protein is CASRWDQNTGELFF.

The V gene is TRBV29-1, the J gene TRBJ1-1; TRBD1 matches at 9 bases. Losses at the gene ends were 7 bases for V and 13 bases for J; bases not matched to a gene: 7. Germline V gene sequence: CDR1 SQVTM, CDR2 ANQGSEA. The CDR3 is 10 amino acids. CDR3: CSGDGTGIFF. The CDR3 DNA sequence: TGCAGCGGAGACGGGACAGGGATTTTCTTT.

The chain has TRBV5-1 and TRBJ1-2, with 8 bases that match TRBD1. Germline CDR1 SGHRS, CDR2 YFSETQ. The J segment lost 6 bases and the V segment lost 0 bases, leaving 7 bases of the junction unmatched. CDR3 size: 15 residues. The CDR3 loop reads CASSLAPDRGDGYTF. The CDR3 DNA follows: TGCGCCAGCAGCTTGGCCCCAGACAGGGGAGATGGCTACACCTTC.

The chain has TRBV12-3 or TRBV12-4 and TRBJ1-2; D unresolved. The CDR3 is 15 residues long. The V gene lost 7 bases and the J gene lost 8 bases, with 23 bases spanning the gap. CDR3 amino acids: CASTPRSGRGGGYTF. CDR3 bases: TGTGCCAGCACTCCTAGGTCGGGCAGAGGCGGAGGCTACACCTTC.

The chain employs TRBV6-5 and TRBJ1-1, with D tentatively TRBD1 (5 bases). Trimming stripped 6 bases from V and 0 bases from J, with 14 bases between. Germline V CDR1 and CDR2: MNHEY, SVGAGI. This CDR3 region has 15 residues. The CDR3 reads CASSHGGAMNTEAFF. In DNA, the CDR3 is TGTGCCAGCAGCCACGGAGGGGCAATGAACACTGAAGCTTTCTTT.

CDR3 protein: CASSPRRGSVTDTQYF. CDR3 DNA sequence: TGCGCCAGCAGCCCCCGACGGGGGTCGGTGACAGATACGCAGTATTTT. The rearrangement joins TRBV4-1 to TRBJ2-3, with a tentative D call TRBD2 (6 bases). This CDR3 comprises 16 residues. V lost 4 bases to trimming and J lost 3 bases, with 17 bases between them. The germline gives CDR1 MGHRA, CDR2 YSYEKL.

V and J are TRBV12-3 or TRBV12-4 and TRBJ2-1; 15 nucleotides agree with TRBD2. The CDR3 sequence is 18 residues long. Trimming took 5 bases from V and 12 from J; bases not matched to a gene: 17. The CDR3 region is CASSLGLAGGPRHQVQFF. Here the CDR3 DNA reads TGTGCCAGCAGTCTCGGACTAGCGGGGGGGCCTAGACATCAGGTGCAGTTCTTC.

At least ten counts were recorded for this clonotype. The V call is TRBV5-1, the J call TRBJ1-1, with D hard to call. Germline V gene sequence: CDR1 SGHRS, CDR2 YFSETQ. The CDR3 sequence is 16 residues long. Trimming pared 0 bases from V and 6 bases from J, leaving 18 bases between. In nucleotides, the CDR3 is TGCGCCAGCAGCTTGGTGGTCACCCAGTTAAAGGCTGAAGCTTTCTTT. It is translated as CASSLVVTQLKAEAFF.

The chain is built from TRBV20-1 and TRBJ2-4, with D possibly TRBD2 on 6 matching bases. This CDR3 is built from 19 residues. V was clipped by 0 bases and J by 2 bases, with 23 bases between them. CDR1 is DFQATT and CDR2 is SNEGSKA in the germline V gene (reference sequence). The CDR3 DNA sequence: TGCAGTGCTAGAGATTTTCCGGACCCGGGACTGGGGCCCAAAAACATTCAGTACTTC. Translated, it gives CSARDFPDPGLGPKNIQYF.

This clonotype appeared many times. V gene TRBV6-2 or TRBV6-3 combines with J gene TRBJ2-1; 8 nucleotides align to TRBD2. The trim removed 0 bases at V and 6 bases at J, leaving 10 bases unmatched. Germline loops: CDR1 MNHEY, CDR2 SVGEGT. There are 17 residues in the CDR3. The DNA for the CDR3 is TGTGCCAGCAGTTACTCGGAGTTAGCGGGGCGGATCAATGAGCAGTTCTTC. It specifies CASSYSELAGRINEQFF.